These T cell receptor beta chains were read from a single sample in a study of T cells in localized non-small cell lung cancer. The protocol was immunoSEQ multiplex PCR, while the TCRdb copy is restricted to in-frame clones and leaves out a portion. The sample holds roughly 3,000 clones; 18% are singletons and the top ten take roughly 12%. Sequenced here: lung tumor tissue, sampled before any cancer treatment. These receptors originate from a man aged 35-69 years with stage I lung adenocarcinoma. The CDR3 runs from the conserved cysteine through the conserved F or W. The order of the fields is J gene, D gene, clone size, V gene, CDR3 DNA, CDR3 protein. D genes are given only for firm matches. Expanded clones are given a class, and other clones once, few, many or no size at all.

>TRBJ2-3|.|.|TRBV25-1
TGTGCCAGCAGTGATCTAGGGGTCTACACAGATACGCAGTATTTT
CASSDLGVYTDTQYF
>TRBJ2-5|.|.|TRBV4-2
TGTGCCAGCAGCCACCCGGACAGACAAGAGACCCAGTACTTC
CASSHPDRQETQYF
>TRBJ2-3|TRBD1|few|TRBV6-8
TGTGCCAGCAGTTATACAGGGGTATCTAGCACAGATACGCAGTATTTT
CASSYTGVSSTDTQYF
>TRBJ2-7|TRBD1|.|TRBV5-1
TGCGCCAGCAGCTTGCCCGGGACAGGGAGGAACGAGCAGTACTTC
CASSLPGTGRNEQYF
>TRBJ1-3|.|.|TRBV18
TGTGCCAGCTCACCACCGGGCAGATCCCCTGGAAACACCATATATTTT
CASSPPGRSPGNTIYF
>TRBJ1-6|.|medium-sized|TRBV11-3
TGTGCCAGCAGCTTAGGAGGACAGCTAAATTCACCCCTCCACTTT
CASSLGGQLNSPLHF
>TRBJ1-4|.|.|TRBV5-1
TGCGCCAGCAGCTTAAAAGGGTCGGGGGGAGCAACTAATGAAAAACTGTTTTTT
CASSLKGSGGATNEKLFF
>TRBJ1-1|TRBD1|.|TRBV6-8
TGTGCCAGCAGCGACAGGGAGAACACTGAAGCTTTCTTT
CASSDRENTEAFF
>TRBJ2-1|.|.|TRBV30
TGTGCCTGGAGTGTACGGTCCTACAATGAGCAGTTCTTC
CAWSVRSYNEQFF
>TRBJ1-3|.|medium-sized|TRBV11-3
TGTGCCAGCAGGTCCGGTGGGGAATCTGGAAACACCATATATTTT
CASRSGGESGNTIYF
>TRBJ1-1|TRBD1|medium-sized|TRBV6-8
TGTGCCAGCAGTGGGACAGGGCGCACTGAAGCTTTCTTT
CASSGTGRTEAFF
>TRBJ2-2|.|.|TRBV5-1
TGCGCCAGCAGCATAGTAACAGGGATGGACGGGGAGCTGTTTTTT
CASSIVTGMDGELFF
>TRBJ2-1|.|.|TRBV10-3
TGTGCCATCAGTGAGCCCCGCCAAACTCCCCATGAGCAGTTCTTC
CAISEPRQTPHEQFF
>TRBJ2-7|TRBD1|.|TRBV11-3
TGTGCCAGCAGCTTGGAACGGACAGGGGAGGTCGACGAGCAGTACTTC
CASSLERTGEVDEQYF
>TRBJ1-2|TRBD1|.|TRBV6-8
TGTGCCAGCAGTTACGACAGGGTGGGCTATGGCTACACCTTC
CASSYDRVGYGYTF
>TRBJ2-5|.|.|TRBV29-1
TGCAGCGTCTTCTCACAGGGTCGAGAGACCCAGTACTTC
CSVFSQGRETQYF
>TRBJ2-3|.|medium-sized|TRBV6-8
TGTGCCAGCAGTTACCGTCAACAGGTCACAGATACGCAGTATTTT
CASSYRQQVTDTQYF
>TRBJ1-5|.|.|TRBV11-3
TGTGCCAGCGCGTCGGGGGGCCCGAATCAGCCCCAGCATTTT
CASASGGPNQPQHF
>TRBJ1-1|.|.|TRBV11-3
TGTGCCAGCAGCTTGCACAGGGAATTGAACACTGAAGCTTTCTTT
CASSLHRELNTEAFF
>TRBJ1-1|.|medium-sized|TRBV10-3
TGTGCCATCAGTGAGGGGGTGGGGTCGAACACTGAAGCTTTCTTT
CAISEGVGSNTEAFF
>TRBJ2-3|.|few|TRBV6-8
TGTGCCAGCAGCCGGGACACCGCCTCAGATACGCAGTATTTT
CASSRDTASDTQYF
>TRBJ1-2|TRBD1|medium-sized|TRBV11-3
TGTGCCAGCAGCTCCGTGACAGGGGGCAACTATGGCTACACCTTC
CASSSVTGGNYGYTF
>TRBJ2-1|.|many|TRBV7-4
TGTGCCAGCAGCTTAAATGCGGTCGACAGTGCATACTACAATGAGCAGTTCTTC
CASSLNAVDSAYYNEQFF
>TRBJ2-5|TRBD1|few|TRBV28
TGTGCCAGCAGAACGCTGCAGGGGGCGGCGGAGACCCAGTACTTC
CASRTLQGAAETQYF
>TRBJ2-4|.|few|TRBV5-1
TGCGCCAGCAGCTTTGACCCCACAGGGAAGGGAAACATTCAGTACTTC
CASSFDPTGKGNIQYF
>TRBJ2-1|TRBD2|.|TRBV15
TGTGCCACCAGCCCCCGGGGACTAGCGGGGGCCTCCTCCTACAATGAGCAGTTCTTC
CATSPRGLAGASSYNEQFF
>TRBJ2-1|TRBD2|medium-sized|TRBV11-3
TGTGCCAGCAGCGTTAGCGGGAGTTCCTACAATGAGCAGTTCTTC
CASSVSGSSYNEQFF
>TRBJ1-2|.|.|TRBV6-8
TGTGCCAGCGTGCGGGGAGGCGACTATGGCTACACCTTC
CASVRGGDYGYTF
>TRBJ2-1|TRBD2|.|TRBV19
TGTGCCAGTAGCTCCCGGACTAGCGGGAGGCCCGATGAGCAGTTCTTC
CASSSRTSGRPDEQFF
>TRBJ2-7|TRBD2|medium-sized|TRBV19
TGTGCCAGTGGGACTAGCGATACTACGAAGCAGTACTTC
CASGTSDTTKQYF
>TRBJ1-5|.|medium-sized|TRBV28
TGTGCCAGCAGAAGTACAGGGATGGATCAGCCCCAGCATTTT
CASRSTGMDQPQHF
>TRBJ2-1|.|.|TRBV29-1
TGCAGCGTTGAATCGGGGGGCGGGAATGAGCAGTTCTTC
CSVESGGGNEQFF
>TRBJ2-5|TRBD1|.|TRBV6-8
TGTGCCAGCAGATCGGGGACAGGGGGCGCGGGGGAGACCCAGTACTTC
CASRSGTGGAGETQYF
>TRBJ2-3|.|.|TRBV9
TGTGCCAGCAGCCCCCAGGCAGATACGCAGTATTTT
CASSPQADTQYF
>TRBJ1-3|TRBD1|medium-sized|TRBV4-1
TGCGCCAGCAGCCAAGCCTCGGGACAGAATCCCGGAAACACCATATATTTT
CASSQASGQNPGNTIYF
>TRBJ2-3|.|few|TRBV11-3
TGTGCCAGCAGCTTTAAGGGGAGCACAGATACGCAGTATTTT
CASSFKGSTDTQYF
>TRBJ2-2|.|.|TRBV5-1
TGCGCCAGCAGCGGGGTTTCCCCAACTTTGAACACCGGGGAGCTGTTTTTT
CASSGVSPTLNTGELFF
>TRBJ2-5|.|few|TRBV9
TGTGCCAGCAGCGCACAGCAGGGGAGGTTGGAAGAGACCCAGTACTTC
CASSAQQGRLEETQYF
>TRBJ1-1|.|few|TRBV9
TGTGCCAGCACCACCTCCCCCCAGGTTGGCGGCACTGAAGCTTTCTTT
CASTTSPQVGGTEAFF
>TRBJ2-2|.|.|TRBV6-8
TGTGCCAGCAGGGACGGGACCCTCGGGGAGCTGTTTTTT
CASRDGTLGELFF
>TRBJ1-1|TRBD1|few|TRBV19
TGTGCCAGTAGTTTACAGGGGACCACGGCTGAAGCTTTCTTT
CASSLQGTTAEAFF
>TRBJ1-3|.|.|TRBV13
TGTGCCAGCAGCTTAGTGGGGTTAGGAAACACCATATATTTT
CASSLVGLGNTIYF
>TRBJ1-1|.|.|TRBV11-3
TGTGCCAGCAGCTTAAACAACTTCGGAGGCACTGAAGCTTTCTTT
CASSLNNFGGTEAFF
>TRBJ2-2|TRBD2|few|TRBV6-8
TGTGCCAGCGGGACTAGCGGGTCTATGGGAACCGGGGAGCTGTTTTTT
CASGTSGSMGTGELFF
>TRBJ2-3|TRBD2|.|TRBV19
TGTGCCAGTAGTCCTTGGACTAGCGGGTACACAGATACGCAGTATTTT
CASSPWTSGYTDTQYF
>TRBJ2-2|TRBD1|.|TRBV19
TGTGCCAGTAGTAAGGCAGGGGGCACCGGGGAGCTGTTTTTT
CASSKAGGTGELFF
>TRBJ2-3|.|few|TRBV11-3
TGTGCCAGCAGCTTAGGCGGGGTGGCAGATACGCAGTATTTT
CASSLGGVADTQYF
>TRBJ1-4|TRBD1|few|TRBV11-3
TGTGCCAGCAGCTTTGGACAGGGAGGTGAAAAACTGTTTTTT
CASSFGQGGEKLFF
>TRBJ1-4|.|.|TRBV29-1
TGCAGCGTTGAAGATTTCGGACGACTTTTGTTTTTT
CSVEDFGRLLFF
>TRBJ2-5|.|.|TRBV15
TGTGCCACCAGCAGAGTCGGGTCAGCACAATTTCAAGAGACCCAGTACTTC
CATSRVGSAQFQETQYF
>TRBJ2-3|TRBD2|few|TRBV28
TGTGCCAGCAGTTTATGGGCGCGAAGCGGGGGGCCCAATAGCACAGATACGCAGTATTTT
CASSLWARSGGPNSTDTQYF
>TRBJ1-3|.|medium-sized|TRBV6-8
TGTGCCAGCAGTGAGTATCCCGAGCGGTCTGGAAACACCATATATTTT
CASSEYPERSGNTIYF
>TRBJ2-1|.|few|TRBV9
TGTGCCAGCAGCGCCACGGGAGTCGCCTACAATGAGCAGTTCTTC
CASSATGVAYNEQFF